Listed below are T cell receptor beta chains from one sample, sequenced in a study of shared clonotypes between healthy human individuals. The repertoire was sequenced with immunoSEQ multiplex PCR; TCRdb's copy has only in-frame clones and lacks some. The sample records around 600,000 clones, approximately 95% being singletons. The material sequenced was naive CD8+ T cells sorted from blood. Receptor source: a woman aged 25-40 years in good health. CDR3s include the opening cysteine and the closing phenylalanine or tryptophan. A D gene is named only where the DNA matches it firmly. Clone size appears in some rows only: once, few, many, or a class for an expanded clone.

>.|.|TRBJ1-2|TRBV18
CASRRGNSNYGYTF
TGTGCCAGCCGAAGGGGGAACTCTAACTATGGCTACACCTTC
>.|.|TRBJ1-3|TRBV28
CASSSRGRSENTIYF
TGTGCCAGCAGCTCCAGGGGACGGTCTGAAAACACCATATATTTT
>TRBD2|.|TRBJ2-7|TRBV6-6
CASRELANSYEQYF
TGTGCCAGCAGAGAACTAGCGAACTCCTACGAGCAGTACTTC
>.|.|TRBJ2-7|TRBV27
CASSLTVGDYEQYF
TGTGCCAGCAGCCTCACCGTAGGAGACTACGAGCAGTACTTC
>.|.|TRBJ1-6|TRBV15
CATSPPDSPALHF
TGTGCCACCAGCCCCCCAGACAGCCCGGCCCTCCACTTT
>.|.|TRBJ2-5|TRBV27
CASSLGGTQETQYF
TGTGCCAGCAGTTTAGGGGGCACCCAAGAGACCCAGTACTTC
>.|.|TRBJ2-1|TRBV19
CASSMTERNEQFF
TGTGCCAGTAGTATGACGGAGCGCAATGAGCAGTTCTTC
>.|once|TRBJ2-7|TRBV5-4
CASSPPHSYEQYF
TGTGCCAGCAGCCCTCCACACTCCTACGAGCAGTACTTC
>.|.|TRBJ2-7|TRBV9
CASSPEDGYEQYF
TGTGCCAGCAGCCCGGAGGACGGGTACGAGCAGTACTTC
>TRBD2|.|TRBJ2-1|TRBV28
CASSALAGGGNEQFF
TGTGCCAGCAGCGCACTAGCGGGAGGCGGGAATGAGCAGTTCTTC
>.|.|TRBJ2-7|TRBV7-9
CASSPAGLLQNEQYF
TGTGCCAGCAGCCCAGCGGGCCTCCTTCAGAACGAGCAGTACTTC
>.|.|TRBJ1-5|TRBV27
CASSLFWGSANQPQHF
TGTGCCAGCAGTTTATTCTGGGGCAGTGCCAATCAGCCCCAGCATTTT
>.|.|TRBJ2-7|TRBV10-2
CASSVGRAYEQYF
TGCGCCAGCAGTGTAGGCAGGGCCTACGAGCAGTACTTC
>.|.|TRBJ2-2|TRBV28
CASSQDSFGGGELFF
TGTGCCAGCAGTCAAGACAGCTTCGGAGGCGGGGAGCTGTTTTTT
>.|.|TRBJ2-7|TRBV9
CASSVAEVGAEGEQYF
TGTGCCAGCAGCGTAGCGGAGGTGGGGGCCGAGGGGGAGCAGTACTTC
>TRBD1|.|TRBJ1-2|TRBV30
CAWSVLGGDPYGYTF
TGTGCCTGGAGTGTACTAGGGGGCGATCCATATGGCTACACCTTC
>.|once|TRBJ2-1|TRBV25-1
CASSVGPNEQFF
TGTGCCAGCAGTGTAGGGCCAAATGAGCAGTTCTTC
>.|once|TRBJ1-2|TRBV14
CASSQVSGAYGYTF
TGTGCCAGCAGCCAAGTCTCAGGGGCGTATGGCTACACCTTC
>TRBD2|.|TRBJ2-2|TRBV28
CASSTLGLAGGNTGELFF
TGTGCCAGCAGTACCCTCGGACTAGCGGGAGGCAACACCGGGGAGCTGTTTTTT
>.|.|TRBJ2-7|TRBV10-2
CATRGQPYEQYF
TGCGCCACCCGCGGACAGCCCTACGAGCAGTACTTC
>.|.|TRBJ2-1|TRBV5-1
CASSWGLLDSYNEQFF
TGCGCCAGCAGCTGGGGACTTCTCGATTCCTACAATGAGCAGTTCTTC
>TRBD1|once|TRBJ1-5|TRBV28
CASSPTGVNQPQHF
TGTGCCAGCAGCCCGACAGGGGTCAATCAGCCCCAGCATTTT
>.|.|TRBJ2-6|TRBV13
CASSPKASGANVLTF
TGTGCCAGCAGCCCAAAAGCCTCTGGGGCCAACGTCCTGACTTTC
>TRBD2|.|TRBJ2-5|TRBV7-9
CASSPRTSGSQETQYF
TGTGCCAGCAGCCCAAGAACTAGCGGTTCACAAGAGACCCAGTACTTC
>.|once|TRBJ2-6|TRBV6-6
CASTHAATSGANVLTF
TGTGCCAGTACTCACGCGGCAACTTCTGGGGCCAACGTCCTGACTTTC
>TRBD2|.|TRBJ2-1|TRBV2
CASSLTSGSRNEQFF
TGTGCCAGCAGCCTTACTAGCGGGAGCAGAAATGAGCAGTTCTTC
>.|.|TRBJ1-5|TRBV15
CATRQGLDAGNQPQHF
TGTGCCACCCGTCAAGGGCTAGATGCGGGCAATCAGCCCCAGCATTTT
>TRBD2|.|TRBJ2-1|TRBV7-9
CASSPQSGREVHEQFF
TGTGCCAGCAGCCCGCAGAGCGGGCGGGAGGTCCATGAGCAGTTCTTC
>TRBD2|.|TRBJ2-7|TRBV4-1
CASSQGLAGAYEQYF
TGCGCCAGCAGCCAAGGGCTAGCGGGGGCCTACGAGCAGTACTTC
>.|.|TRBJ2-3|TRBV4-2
CASSRGGDTQYF
TGTGCCAGCAGCCGAGGGGGAGATACGCAGTATTTT